These 26 T cell receptor beta chains share one sample of origin, sequenced in a study of neurological immune-mediated disorders. TCRdb fed the 5' RACE reads into MiXCR, producing one record per CDR3 protein. This sample has approximately 40,000 distinct CDR3 sequences; roughly 13% occur once, and the top ten carry roughly 1.3%. Material for sequencing was PBMCs. The receptor set was obtained from a female donor in good health.

This clonotype was counted ten times or more. The chain links TRBV3-1 to TRBJ2-5, with D possibly being TRBD2 (5 bases). Germline CDR1 reads LGHDT; CDR2 reads YNNKEL (reference sequence). With 1 base removed from V and 4 bases from J, the gap between germline ends came to 7 bases. The CDR3 totals 13 residues. The CDR3 DNA reads as TGTGCCAGCAGCCAAGGAGGGCGAGAGACCCAGTACTTC. This codes for CASSQGGRETQYF.

This clonotype showed up many times. The chain carries TRBV29-1 and TRBJ2-1; 9 bases align to TRBD1. This CDR3 region has 16 residues. V lost 5 bases, J lost 1 base, and 9 bases stayed unmatched. Germline V gives CDR1 SQVTM, CDR2 ANQGSEA. CDR3 sequence (DNA): TGCAGCGTTACCCCCGGGACAGGGTCGTCCTACAATGAGCAGTTCTTC. Amino acid sequence: CSVTPGTGSSYNEQFF.

This clonotype was seen repeatedly, ten times or more. This sequence joins TRBV7-3 and TRBJ2-3; 7 nucleotides align to TRBD1. CDR3 length equals 14 residues. Losses at the gene ends were 5 bases for V and 4 bases for J; bases not matched to a gene: 6. Germline values: CDR1 SGHTA, CDR2 FQGTGA. The CDR3 DNA follows: TGTGCCAGCAGCCCGACAGGGAATGCAGATACGCAGTATTTT. Encoded protein: CASSPTGNADTQYF.

There are many counts of this clonotype. The chain combines TRBV3-1 with TRBJ1-1; TRBD1 matches at 12 bases. V lost 4 bases to trimming and J lost 5 bases; unmatched junction nucleotides: 8. This CDR3 has 16 amino acids. Germline CDR1 and CDR2: LGHDT and YNNKEL (reference sequence). CDR3 sequence: CASSLGTGGAGTEAFF. The CDR3 nucleotides read TGTGCCAGCAGCCTCGGGACAGGGGGCGCGGGAACTGAAGCTTTCTTT.

The CDR3 nucleotides are TGTGCCAGCAGTGGGGAACCAGGGGGCACAGATACGCAGTATTTT. Translation: CASSGEPGGTDTQYF. J is TRBJ2-3 and V is TRBV25-1; D may be TRBD1 (6 bases). The CDR3 length is 15 residues. Trimming shortened V by 4 bases and J by 1 base, and 12 bases separated the two germline ends. The germline V gene encodes CDR1 MGHDK and CDR2 SYGVNS. The variable domain in full, with the rest retrieved from reference TRBV25-1 and TRBJ2-3, is EADIYQTPRYLVIGTGKKITLECSQTMGHDKMYWYQQDPGMELHLIHYSYGVNSTEKGDLSSESTVSRIRTEHFPLTLESARPSHTSQYLCASSGEPGGTDTQYFGPGTRLTVL.

This clonotype was picked up many times. The V and J genes are TRBV18 and TRBJ1-6, with 9 bases lining up with TRBD1. The trim removed 6 bases at V and 7 bases at J, leaving 7 bases unmatched. CDR3 length: 15 amino acids. Germline CDR1 KGHSH, CDR2 LQKENI. CDR3 DNA: TGTGCCAGCTCTCCTAGGACAGGGGAGAATTCACCCCTCCACTTT. Translation gives CASSPRTGENSPLHF.

The sample holds a few counts of this clonotype. The chain links TRBV5-1 to TRBJ1-1; a possible D gene is TRBD1 (5 bases). Trimming pared 0 bases from V and 1 base from J, leaving 13 bases between. The CDR3 covers 16 residues. Germline V gives CDR1 SGHRS, CDR2 YFSETQ. This CDR3 reads CASSLAEGQRNTEAFF. The CDR3 nucleotides are TGCGCCAGCAGCTTGGCCGAAGGACAACGGAACACTGAAGCTTTCTTT.

This clonotype has a handful of counts. This sequence joins TRBV10-3 and TRBJ2-4; D perhaps matches TRBD2 (6 bases). The germline V and J ends were trimmed by 11 bases and 1 base, with 12 bases remaining between them. CDR1 is ENHRY, CDR2 SYGVKD, per germline. This CDR3 has 13 amino acids. For the CDR3, the DNA is TGTGCCTCGGGGGATATGGCCAAAAACATTCAGTACTTC. Translating it yields CASGDMAKNIQYF.

This clonotype was observed many times. The chain employs TRBV6-1 and TRBJ2-2, with 9 positions matching TRBD1. Trimming removed 10 bases from V and 5 bases from J; junction bases left unmatched: 8. The CDR3 contains 14 residues. The germline V gene has CDR1 MNHNS and CDR2 SASEGT. The CDR3 here is CATHRDRDTGELFF. The DNA of the CDR3 is TGTGCCACCCACCGGGACAGGGATACCGGGGAGCTGTTTTTT.

On this clonotype itself: This may come from a read error, since a much larger clone is one base off. The rearrangement links TRBV5-1 to TRBJ1-1; no firm D call. CDR3 length: 12 amino acids. Per germline, CDR1 SGHRS and CDR2 YFSETQ. In DNA form, the CDR3 reads TGCGCCAGCAGCTATGGCAGGTCTGACGCTTTCTTT. This gives the protein CASSYGRSDAFF.

In the case of this clonotype: This may come from a read error, since a much larger clone is one base off. The chain couples TRBV15 to TRBJ1-4, with D perhaps matching TRBD1 (5 bases). In germline, CDR1 is LNHNV, CDR2 YYDKDF (reference sequence). This CDR3 has 13 amino acids. V lost 5 bases and J lost 7, with 11 bases in between. DNA of the CDR3: TGTGCCACCAGCTCGTGGGGCGCTGAAAAACTGTTTTTT. This gives the protein CATSSWGAEKLFF.

This clonotype was seen at least ten times. J is TRBJ2-4 and V is TRBV6-1; perhaps D is TRBD1 or TRBD2 (5 bases each). The germline CDR1 and CDR2 sequences are MNHNS and SASEGT. The CDR3 is made up of 17 amino acids. V lost 0 bases to trimming and J lost 3 bases, with 15 bases between them. DNA for the CDR3: TGTGCCAGCAGTGAAGCGAGGGACGGATATATCAAAAACATTCAGTACTTC. Encoded protein: CASSEARDGYIKNIQYF.

This clonotype appeared many times. The V gene is TRBV6-5, the J gene TRBJ2-3, with 10 nucleotides matching TRBD2. CDR1 and CDR2 from the germline V gene are MNHEY and SVGAGI. This CDR3 comprises 16 residues. With 6 bases clipped from V and 1 base from J, the junction kept 7 bases outside the gene matches. As DNA, the CDR3 is TGTGCCAGCAGCCGAACTAGCGGGACGGGCACAGATACGCAGTATTTT. This sequence encodes CASSRTSGTGTDTQYF.

Many counts were recorded for this clonotype. The chain employs TRBV27 and TRBJ1-6; maybe TRBD1 (5 bases). This CDR3 comprises 17 residues. The ends were cut back, 5 bases at V and 6 bases at J, with 20 bases in the middle. Germline CDR1 and CDR2: MNHEY and SMNVEV (reference sequence). CDR3 DNA sequence: TGTGCCAGCAGTCTAACGTCGACAGTAATTTCTAATTCACCCCTCCACTTT. As protein: CASSLTSTVISNSPLHF.

This clonotype showed up just a few times. The missing conserved phenylalanine or tryptophan at the end of this CDR3 makes a read error likely. It is unclear where the CDR3 begins or ends on the DNA, so no DNA is shown, and the CDR3 is as TCRdb lists it. The rearrangement uses TRBV7-2 and TRBJ2-3; TRBD1 was called by the table and not checked on the DNA. The CDR3 extends over 9 residues, inclusive of both ends. The germline CDR1 and CDR2 sequences are SGHTA and FQGNSA. CDR3 loop: CASSPGGAC.

This clonotype was recorded many times. This rearrangement joins TRBV2 to TRBJ2-1; D ambiguous. V was clipped by 4 bases and J by 8 bases, with 9 bases between them. The CDR3 is made up of 12 amino acids. Germline CDR1 SNHLY, CDR2 FYNNEI. The CDR3: CASSVLWDEQFF. DNA of the CDR3: TGTGCCAGCAGTGTCCTCTGGGATGAGCAGTTCTTC. Full variable domain (rest looked up from reference TRBV2 and TRBJ2-1): EPEVTQTPSHQVTQMGQEVILRCVPISNHLYFYWYRQILGQKVEFLVSFYNNEISEKSEIFDDQFSVERPDGSNFTLKIRSTKLEDSAMYFCASSVLWDEQFFGPGTRLTVL.

In its sample, this clonotype was seen many times. This chain joins TRBV20-1 and TRBJ2-5, with D possibly being TRBD2 (5 bases). V was clipped by 3 bases and J by 4 bases, with 9 bases between them. Germline lookup yields CDR1 DFQATT and CDR2 SNEGSKA (reference sequence). This CDR3 is built from 12 residues. The CDR3 coding sequence is TGCAGTGCTAGCGGTGGGAGAGAGACCCAGTACTTC. It translates to CSASGGRETQYF.

At least ten counts were recorded for this clonotype. The chain uses TRBV20-1 and TRBJ2-7; 7 bases are shared with TRBD2. The CDR3 contains 13 residues. CDR1 is DFQATT and CDR2 is SNEGSKA in the germline V gene (reference sequence). V shed 2 bases, J shed 5 bases, and the junction held 6 bases outside the gene matches. CDR3 nucleotide sequence: TGCAGTGCTAGATCCGGGGGGAGGGACGAGCAGTACTTC. This sequence encodes CSARSGGRDEQYF.

This clonotype was counted many times. The chain recombines TRBV20-1 with TRBJ2-3, with 8 bases fitting TRBD2. This CDR3 comprises 15 residues. V lost 6 bases and J lost 0; bases outside the gene matches: 8. Per the germline V gene, CDR1 is DFQATT and CDR2 is SNEGSKA (reference sequence). The CDR3 DNA follows: TGCAGTGCGGGCGGGGGGACCTCTAGCACAGATACGCAGTATTTT. Translation: CSAGGGTSSTDTQYF.

This clonotype was seen a few times. V is TRBV25-1 and J is TRBJ1-1, with D uncertain. Germline V lookup: CDR1 MGHDK, CDR2 SYGVNS. The CDR3 covers 11 residues. V was trimmed by 6 bases and J by 6 bases, leaving 8 bases between them. CDR3 residues: CASRLGPEAFF. CDR3 DNA sequence: TGTGCCAGCAGGCTCGGGCCTGAAGCTTTCTTT.

This clonotype has a count of ten or more. This chain links TRBV5-1 with TRBJ1-6; perhaps TRBD1 as D (5 bases). The CDR3 length is 16 residues. V was shortened by 4 bases and J by 3 bases, with 14 bases between the two germline ends. Germline V gene lookup returns CDR1 SGHRS and CDR2 YFSETQ. As DNA, the CDR3 is TGCGCCAGCAGCCCCGAGGAGGGACTCTATAATTCACCCCTCCACTTT. This sequence encodes CASSPEEGLYNSPLHF.

The chain employs TRBV2 and TRBJ2-7, with 11 bases that match TRBD1. There are 14 residues in the CDR3. The germline gives CDR1 SNHLY, CDR2 FYNNEI. Trimming at V came to 10 bases and at J to 4 bases, leaving 9 bases not matched to a gene. The CDR3 region is CATNTGTGGYEQYV. The CDR3 DNA reads as TGTGCCACCAACACCGGGACAGGGGGATACGAGCAGTACGTC.

This sequence joins TRBV18 and TRBJ1-1; D is possibly TRBD1 (6 bases). This CDR3 spans 13 amino acids. The V gene lost 3 bases and the J gene lost 4 bases, with 9 bases spanning the gap. Germline CDR1 and CDR2: KGHSH and LQKENI. The CDR3 coding sequence is TGTGCCAGCTCACCCCAGGGGTTCACTGAAGCTTTCTTT. Its translation is CASSPQGFTEAFF.

In this sample, this clonotype turned up many times. The chain combines TRBV10-3 with TRBJ2-1; D is unclear. CDR1 and CDR2 (germline): ENHRY, SYGVKD. CDR3 length equals 15 residues. Trimming took off 2 bases at V and 1 base at J, with 9 bases between the two ends. The CDR3 sequence is CAISERASSYNEQFF. The DNA for the CDR3 is TGTGCCATCAGTGAGCGGGCGTCGTCCTACAATGAGCAGTTCTTC.

This clonotype is a singleton in its sample. At one end, the junction sequence differs from germline, possibly due to a read error. J is TRBJ2-7 and V is TRBV2, with 7 bases lining up with TRBD2. Germline V gene sequence: CDR1 SNHLY, CDR2 FYNNEI. The CDR3 sequence is 15 residues long. This CDR3 reads CTSSDGGSGSYEQYF. CDR3 DNA sequence: TGTACCAGCAGTGATGGCGGGAGTGGGTCCTACGAGCAGTACTTC.

This clonotype came up many times. The V gene is TRBV7-2, the J gene TRBJ1-6; D is uncertain. This CDR3 has 14 residues. From germline, CDR1 is SGHTA and CDR2 FQGNSA. The V and J ends lost 2 bases and 14 bases respectively, with 16 bases between them. CDR3 amino acids: CASSLMAGKVTLHF. The CDR3 region has the DNA TGTGCCAGCAGCTTAATGGCCGGCAAGGTCACCCTCCACTTT.